This is a list of T cell receptor beta chains from one sample in a study of CD8 T cells in ankylosing spondylitis. Via MiXCR, TCRdb re-called the 5' RACE reads, giving one row per CDR3 protein. The sample records 300,000 to 400,000 distinct CDR3 sequences, 20% to 25% being singletons. The sequenced sample was blood, either unsorted or a sorted T cell fraction (not recorded which). The receptors derive from a male donor with ankylosing spondylitis. Both conserved end residues are part of each CDR3. Each record gives: J gene, clone size, V gene, D gene, CDR3 DNA, CDR3 protein. D genes are given only for firm matches. Clone sizes are given selectively: once, few, many, or a class where the clone is expanded.

TRBJ1-4	many	TRBV20-1	-	TGCAGTGCTAGAGCCGGACCTTCAGGCGAAAAACTGTTTTTT	CSARAGPSGEKLFF
TRBJ1-4	-	TRBV18	TRBD1	TGTGCCAGCTCATCCGGGACAGGGGCTTCCGGCGGTGAAAAACTGTTTTTT	CASSSGTGASGGEKLFF
TRBJ2-3	-	TRBV27	TRBD2	TGTGCCAGCAGTTTGCTAGCGGGGATCACAGATACGCAGTATTTT	CASSLLAGITDTQYF
TRBJ2-1	-	TRBV7-8	TRBD2	TGTGCCAGCAAGCTTAGGTTGGGCGGGAGCGACAATGAGCAGTTCTTC	CASKLRLGGSDNEQFF
TRBJ2-5	many	TRBV20-1	-	TGCAGTGCACGAAGGACTATCGGAGGAGAGACCCAGTACTTC	CSARRTIGGETQYF
TRBJ2-1	once	TRBV3-1	TRBD2	TGTGCCAGCAGCCAAAGTAGCGGGAGTCGGAATGAGCAGTTCTTC	CASSQSSGSRNEQFF
TRBJ2-7	few	TRBV5-1	-	TGCGCCAGCAGCTCGGATCCGAGCGCCCCGCAGTACTTC	CASSSDPSAPQYF
TRBJ2-1	few	TRBV10-3	-	TGTGCCATCAGTGATCTTAGGGAACTAGGTCTCCATGAGCAGTTCTTC	CAISDLRELGLHEQFF
TRBJ2-3	-	TRBV3-1	-	TGTGCCAGCAGCCGGGGCCGGTACTACGGAGTCACAGATACGCAGTATTTT	CASSRGRYYGVTDTQYF
TRBJ2-1	-	TRBV9	-	TGTGCCAGCAGCTCTGGTGAGGGGTGGGGCAATGAGCAGTTCTTC	CASSSGEGWGNEQFF
TRBJ2-1	-	TRBV11-3	-	TGTGCCAGCAGCTTAAATAGGCTCAATGAGCAGTTCTTC	CASSLNRLNEQFF
TRBJ2-7	few	TRBV3-1	TRBD2	TGTGCCAGCAGTCCCACTAGCGGGAGTTTACTCTACGAGCAGTACTTC	CASSPTSGSLLYEQYF
TRBJ2-2	-	TRBV15	-	TGTGCCACCAGCAGAGAGGTGGGGCCGACCGGGGAGCTGTTTTTT	CATSREVGPTGELFF
TRBJ2-1	few	TRBV5-1	TRBD2	TGCGCCAGCAAACCGGGACTAGCGGCTTACAATGAGCAGTTCTTC	CASKPGLAAYNEQFF